Below, 15 T cell receptor beta chains from the same sample are listed, as sequenced in a study of shared clonotypes between healthy human individuals. Some clones are missing from TCRdb's copy, which holds only in-frame ones; the method was immunoSEQ multiplex PCR. The repertoire holds roughly 450,000 clones, with 70% to 80% as singletons. Sequenced: PBMCs. The receptor set was obtained from a woman aged 40 to 50 in good health. Some clones in this sample may be carry-over from other donors' samples.

The CDR3 DNA sequence: TGTGCCAGCAAAGAGGCAGGAGCCTACAATGAGCAGTTCTTC. Protein sequence: CASKEAGAYNEQFF. The chain uses TRBV5-4 and TRBJ2-1, with D unclear. The germline V and J ends were trimmed by 6 bases and 2 bases, with 12 bases remaining between them. CDR3 length: 14 amino acids. CDR1 is SGHNT and CDR2 is YYREEE in the germline V gene (reference sequence).

The CDR3 DNA reads as TGTGCCAGCAGCTTAAGTGGGCGGACAGGGGGCACCTATGGCTACACCTTC. This sequence encodes CASSLSGRTGGTYGYTF. The genes are TRBV7-3 and TRBJ1-2, with 11 bases lining up with TRBD1. The V gene end was trimmed by 1 base and the J gene end by 4 bases; junction bases not matched to a gene: 8. There are 17 residues in the CDR3. Looked up from germline, CDR1 is SGHTA and CDR2 is FQGTGA.

The J gene is TRBJ1-4, the V gene TRBV5-1; 8 bases fit TRBD1. The junction had 8 bases not matched to a gene; V was cut back by 5 bases and J by 8 bases. CDR1 is SGHRS and CDR2 is YFSETQ in the germline V gene. The length of the CDR3 is 14 residues. CDR3: CASRQQGAEEKLFF. The CDR3 nucleotides are TGCGCCAGCAGGCAGCAGGGGGCGGAGGAAAAACTGTTTTTT.

This clone has just one count. For the CDR3, the DNA is TGTGCCAGCAGCTTAGACTTTGATACGCAGTATTTT. Its translation is CASSLDFDTQYF. The rearrangement uses TRBV7-9 and TRBJ2-3; no reliable D call. The CDR3 totals 12 residues. The germline V gene has CDR1 SEHNR and CDR2 FQNEAQ (reference sequence). Trimming removed 1 base from V and 6 bases from J, with 5 bases in between. Filled out from reference TRBV7-9 and TRBJ2-3, the complete variable domain reads DTGVSQNPRHKITKRGQNVTFRCDPISEHNRLYWYRQTLGQGPEFLTYFQNEAQLEKSRLLSDRFSAERPKGSFSTLEIQRTEQGDSAMYLCASSLDFDTQYFGPGTRLTVL.

There are a few counts of this clone. The chain links TRBV19 to TRBJ1-1, with TRBD1 identical over 7 bases. Germline CDR1 LNHDA, CDR2 SQIVND (reference sequence). The trim removed 5 bases at V and 3 bases at J, leaving 9 bases unmatched. This CDR3 is 15 amino acids long. Here the CDR3 DNA reads TGTGCCAGTAGTGCCGGACAGGTTGGGTACACTGAAGCTTTCTTT. Its protein is CASSAGQVGYTEAFF.

The J gene is TRBJ2-3, the V gene TRBV4-2; D is possibly TRBD2 (6 bases). In germline, CDR1 is LGHNA, CDR2 YNFKEQ. CDR3 length equals 18 residues. Trimming pared 1 base from V and 5 bases from J, leaving 22 bases between. In DNA form, the CDR3 reads TGTGCCAGCAGCCAAGCTGTCGGGCGGGACGGTAGCGGAGATACGCAGTATTTT. Amino acid sequence: CASSQAVGRDGSGDTQYF.

The rearrangement uses TRBV7-3 and TRBJ1-4; D is undetermined. The CDR3 runs 16 residues. The ends were cut back, 4 bases at V and 0 bases at J, with 12 bases in the middle. Germline CDR1 reads SGHTA; CDR2 reads FQGTGA. CDR3 in amino acids: CASSSRTDTTNEKLFF. For the CDR3, the DNA is TGTGCCAGCAGCTCCAGGACGGATACAACTAATGAAAAACTGTTTTTT.

This clone was counted between two and nine times. J is TRBJ1-3 and V is TRBV30; no definite D call. Deletions cut 2 bases from V and 0 bases from J, with 11 bases between. The CDR3 is 15 amino acids. Germline CDR1 is GTSNPN and CDR2 is SVGIG (reference sequence). CDR3 in DNA: TGTGCCTGGAGTCCGCCGTCTTACTCTGGAAACACCATATATTTT. It is translated as CAWSPPSYSGNTIYF.

The chain carries TRBV5-4 and TRBJ1-3; tentative D call: TRBD1 (5 bases). V lost 1 base, J lost 7 bases, and 12 bases lay in between. This CDR3 is 14 amino acids long. The germline V gene encodes CDR1 SGHNT and CDR2 YYREEE (reference sequence). For the CDR3, the DNA is TGTGCCAGCAGCTTGCCTACCGAGGGGAACACCATATATTTT. This sequence encodes CASSLPTEGNTIYF.

A single count supports this clone. The gene calls are TRBV4-1 and TRBJ1-1; 8 bases agree with TRBD1. V lost 0 bases, J lost 7 bases, and 16 bases stayed unmatched. This CDR3 has 18 residues. CDR1 and CDR2 (germline): MGHRA, YSYEKL. Here the CDR3 reads CASSQDPRRQGSPHEAFF. The CDR3 DNA follows: TGCGCCAGCAGCCAAGATCCAAGACGACAGGGGTCCCCCCATGAAGCTTTCTTT.

This chain joins TRBV2 and TRBJ2-7, with D perhaps matching TRBD1 or TRBD2 (5 bases each). Germline values: CDR1 SNHLY, CDR2 FYNNEI. Trimming took off 9 bases at V and 5 bases at J, with 29 bases between the two ends. The CDR3 runs to 17 residues. CDR3 sequence reads: CASLPRPGQSETDEQYF. DNA for the CDR3: TGTGCCAGTTTGCCTCGCCCGGGGCAGTCCGAAACCGACGAGCAGTACTTC.

The J gene is TRBJ2-1, the V gene TRBV10-1; D unresolved. CDR3 length equals 13 residues. The V and J ends lost 0 bases and 8 bases respectively, with 8 bases between them. Germline V gives CDR1 WNHNN, CDR2 SYGVQD (reference sequence). The CDR3 region has the DNA TGCGCCAGCAGTGAGTCATCGGTGGATGAGCAGTTCTTC. Translation gives CASSESSVDEQFF.

The chain links TRBV9 to TRBJ2-3; 7 positions match TRBD2. V lost 0 bases, J lost 2 bases, and 12 bases stayed unmatched. The CDR3 sequence is 18 residues long. Looked up from germline, CDR1 is SGDLS and CDR2 is YYNGEE. The CDR3 loop reads CASSVASGRSVATDTQYF. The CDR3 DNA reads TGTGCCAGCAGCGTAGCTAGCGGACGGAGTGTTGCCACAGATACGCAGTATTTT.

The chain has TRBV7-9 and TRBJ1-5, with D possibly being TRBD1 (5 bases). The CDR3 consists of 16 residues. Looked up from germline, CDR1 is SEHNR and CDR2 is FQNEAQ (reference sequence). V was pared by 1 base and J by 0 bases, with 10 bases between. CDR3 bases: TGTGCCAGCAGCTTAGGGGCAGGGTATAGCAATCAGCCCCAGCATTTT. Translated: CASSLGAGYSNQPQHF.

The chain has TRBV18 and TRBJ2-3; no clear D. CDR1 KGHSH and CDR2 LQKENI come from the germline V gene. The CDR3 contains 13 residues. The ends were cut back, 2 bases at V and 6 bases at J, with 9 bases in the middle. CDR3 in amino acids: CASSPVRWDTQYF. The CDR3 nucleotides are TGTGCCAGCTCACCAGTTCGGTGGGATACGCAGTATTTT.